These T cell receptor beta chains were read from a single sample in a study of tumor and adjacent non-tumor tissue in lung cancer. Using its own MiXCR run on the multiplex PCR reads, TCRdb lists one record per CDR3 protein. The sample gives some 80,000 distinct CDR3 sequences, roughly 80% of which show up once; approximately 55% is in the top ten. Material: distant non-tumor lung tissue. The source is a man in his 60s with non-small cell lung cancer. Both conserved end residues are part of each CDR3. Not all rows give a size; the values are once, few, many and, for expanded clones, a class.

TRBJ2-3,NA,TRBV20-1,CSARVEKGLDTQYF
TRBJ2-7,NA,TRBV6-5,CAIIYSSSGVTYEKYF
TRBJ2-3,NA,TRBV11-2,CTSSKIGGGSGDTQYF
TRBJ1-5,NA,TRBV4-2,CTSSQDGEGTIVNQPQQF
TRBJ1-1,NA,TRBV11-3,CASSHGRQAEAFF
TRBJ1-1,once,TRBV12-3/TRBV12-4,CASSITTTVGMNTEVFF
TRBJ2-3,many,TRBV11-3,CASSLESGVSSTDTQYF
TRBJ2-1,NA,TRBV11-3,CASRPSSGTNNEQFF
TRBJ1-1,NA,TRBV12-3/TRBV12-4,CVSNFPGILNTEAFF
TRBJ2-2,NA,TRBV11-3,CASNSRGAGRYGAGELFF
TRBJ1-5,NA,TRBV28,CASSPRSGADQPQHF
TRBJ2-2,NA,TRBV11-3,CASGSRGAGGYRDGELFF
TRBJ1-2,NA,TRBV4-1,CASSQVRDGNYGYTF
TRBJ2-7,many,TRBV5-1,CASSPTSGGAFEQYF
TRBJ2-1,NA,TRBV5-1,CASSFVRYNEQFF
TRBJ2-5,NA,TRBV11-3,CASGFTWEETQYF
TRBJ1-2,NA,TRBV11-3,CVSSRTGGYSYTF
TRBJ1-3,NA,TRBV30,CAWSQGATGNTIYF
TRBJ2-1,NA,TRBV4-1,CASRRTSGSCTSYNEHFF
TRBJ1-6,NA,TRBV4-1,CASSHGGRGRYNSPLHF
TRBJ2-7,NA,TRBV20-1,CSTRDASTPDQYF
TRBJ1-1,NA,TRBV4-3,CASSQDLSGSGNEAFF
TRBJ2-2,NA,TRBV11-2,CASSDPGGGGFAGGMFF
TRBJ2-7,NA,TRBV5-4,CVSSLGQTRAYEQYF
TRBJ1-5,NA,TRBV6-6,CASSYSREPQHF
TRBJ2-7,NA,TRBV4-3,CASSHWTGDEYYF
TRBJ1-5,NA,TRBV5-6,CASSYNGDSQPQHF
TRBJ1-2,NA,TRBV2,CASSDRGQGPLSGYTF
TRBJ1-5,NA,TRBV20-1,CSAREGGGYSNRPQHF
TRBJ1-2,once,TRBV11-2,CGSRWPLDYGYTF
TRBJ2-5,NA,TRBV20-1,CSTTHQETQYF
TRBJ2-5,NA,TRBV11-2,CASSSTGEETHYF
TRBJ2-7,NA,TRBV4-2,CASSQGSGVPYEQYF
TRBJ2-1,NA,TRBV20-1,CNASGVRHGNEQFF
TRBJ1-1,NA,TRBV4-2,CASRDRVSTQAFF
TRBJ2-5,NA,TRBV11-3,CTSSFTWEETQYF
TRBJ1-1,NA,TRBV12-3/TRBV12-4,CGSIISTTGGMDTEAFF
TRBJ1-4,once,TRBV12-3/TRBV12-4,CASSRGRGKLFF
TRBJ2-7,NA,TRBV24-1,CTTSDPPDFYEQYF
TRBJ1-2,NA,TRBV6-6,CASRTGNRGVHGYTF
TRBJ1-2,NA,TRBV4-1,CDSSPCGTGDYYAYTF
TRBJ1-5,NA,TRBV10-3,CAISDSGDQPQHF
TRBJ2-1,NA,TRBV4-1,CASSQRFAGTGINEQFF
TRBJ2-7,NA,TRBV29-1,CSVGTSVSPEQYF
TRBJ2-3,NA,TRBV11-1,CASSLSYDAQYF
TRBJ2-7,NA,TRBV28,CARSFRQIYEQYF
TRBJ2-5,many,TRBV20-1,CSAGSFRGRETQYF
TRBJ2-5,NA,TRBV11-2,CVSSSTGEEIQNF
TRBJ2-1,NA,TRBV11-2,CASSLIEQDNGQFF
TRBJ2-6,once,TRBV5-4,CASSSGSISPSGANVLTF
TRBJ2-7,NA,TRBV10-2,CASSFAGTRNRYEQYF
TRBJ2-1,NA,TRBV11-2,CASSAGNRVDHNEQFF
TRBJ2-6,NA,TRBV5-4,CASSLSLASSGANVLTF
TRBJ1-3,NA,TRBV20-1,CSVPVGGKGNIIYF
TRBJ1-1,NA,TRBV2,CASRRPQNTEAFF
TRBJ1-2,NA,TRBV10-3,CAISDEDNHGYTF
TRBJ2-3,NA,TRBV4-3,CTSRPAWPGPDTQYF
TRBJ2-3,NA,TRBV20-1,CSAGELKSTYTQYF
TRBJ1-1,NA,TRBV11-2,CASSLDQWTETFF